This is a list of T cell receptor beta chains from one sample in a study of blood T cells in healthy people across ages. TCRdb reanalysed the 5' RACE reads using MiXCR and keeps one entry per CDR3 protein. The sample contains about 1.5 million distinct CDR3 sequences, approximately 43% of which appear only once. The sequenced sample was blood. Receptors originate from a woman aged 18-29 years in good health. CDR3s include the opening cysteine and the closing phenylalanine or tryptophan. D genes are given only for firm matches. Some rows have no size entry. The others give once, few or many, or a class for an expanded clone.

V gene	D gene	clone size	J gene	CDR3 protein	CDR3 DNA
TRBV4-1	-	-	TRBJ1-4	CASRRTGPNEKLFF	TGCGCCAGCAGAAGGACGGGCCCTAATGAAAAACTGTTTTTT
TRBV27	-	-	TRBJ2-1	CASSLNYGGGNNEQFF	TGTGCCAGCAGTTTAAACTATGGAGGGGGGAACAATGAGCAGTTCTTC
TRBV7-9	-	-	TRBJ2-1	CASSPSRDSNYNEQFF	TGTGCCAGCAGCCCTAGCCGGGACTCGAACTACAATGAGCAGTTCTTC
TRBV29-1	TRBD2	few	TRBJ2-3	CSVKGAGAFIRTDTQYF	TGCAGCGTTAAGGGTGCGGGAGCATTCATTCGCACAGATACGCAGTATTTT
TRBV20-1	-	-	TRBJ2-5	CSARGDSKETQYF	TGCAGTGCTAGAGGGGACTCTAAAGAGACCCAGTACTTC
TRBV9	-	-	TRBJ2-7	CASSVAPGHDGYEQYF	TGTGCCAGCAGCGTAGCCCCGGGTCACGACGGCTACGAGCAGTACTTC
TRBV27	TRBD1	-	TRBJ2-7	CASSFRIRDRHEQYF	TGTGCCAGCAGTTTCCGGATCCGGGACAGGCATGAGCAGTACTTC
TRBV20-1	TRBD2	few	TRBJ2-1	CSASSSGSYEQFF	TGCAGTGCTAGTTCTAGCGGGTCCTACGAGCAGTTCTTC
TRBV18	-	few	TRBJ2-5	CASTSLGKVGETQYF	TGTGCCAGCACATCTCTGGGAAAGGTTGGAGAGACCCAGTACTTC
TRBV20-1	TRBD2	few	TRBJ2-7	CSARPSGGYVEQYF	TGCAGTGCTAGACCTAGCGGGGGGTATGTCGAGCAGTACTTC
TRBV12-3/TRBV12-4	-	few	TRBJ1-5	CASSLWGPGRANQPQHF	TGTGCCAGCAGTTTATGGGGTCCAGGTCGAGCCAATCAGCCCCAGCATTTT
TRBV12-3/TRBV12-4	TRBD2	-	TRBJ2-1	CASRILGLAGNNEQFF	TGTGCCAGCAGGATTCTCGGACTAGCGGGGAACAATGAGCAGTTCTTC
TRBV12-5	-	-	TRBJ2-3	CASGLGSDGTDTQYF	TGTGCTAGTGGTTTGGGAAGCGACGGCACAGATACGCAGTATTTT
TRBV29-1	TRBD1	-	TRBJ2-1	CGVDGDRVSYNEQFF	TGCGGCGTTGACGGTGACAGGGTCTCCTACAATGAGCAGTTCTTC
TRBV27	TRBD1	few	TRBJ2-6	CASSLRDRAIGANVLTF	TGTGCCAGCAGTTTACGGGACAGGGCTATAGGGGCCAACGTCCTGACTTTC
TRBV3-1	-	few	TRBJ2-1	CASSQVLGLPNEQFF	TGTGCCAGCAGCCAAGTGCTCGGGCTCCCCAATGAGCAGTTCTTC
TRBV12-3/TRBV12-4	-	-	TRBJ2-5	CASSPAGRYDEQYF	TGTGCCAGCAGCCCAGCGGGTAGGTACGATGAGCAGTACTTC
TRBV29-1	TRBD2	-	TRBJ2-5	CSVEDTGGRETQYF	TGCAGCGTTGAAGATACGGGAGGGAGGGAGACCCAGTACTTC
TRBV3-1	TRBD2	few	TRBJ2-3	CASSQITAGGPDTQYF	TGTGCCAGCAGCCAGATTACAGCGGGAGGGCCAGATACGCAGTATTTT
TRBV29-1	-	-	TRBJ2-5	CSVEVDSQETQYF	TGCAGCGTTGAAGTGGACAGCCAAGAGACCCAGTACTTC
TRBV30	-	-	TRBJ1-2	CAWSVGHSGYTF	TGTGCCTGGAGTGTGGGGCATTCAGGCTACACCTTC
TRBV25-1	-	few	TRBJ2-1	CASSEQMSSYNEQFF	TGTGCCAGCAGTGAACAGATGAGCTCCTACAATGAGCAGTTCTTC
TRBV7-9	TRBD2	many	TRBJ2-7	CASSRLAGASYEQYF	TGTGCCAGCAGTCGACTAGCGGGGGCCTCCTACGAGCAGTACTTC
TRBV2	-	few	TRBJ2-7	CASSGRLGNPYEQYF	TGTGCCAGCAGTGGAAGACTGGGGAACCCCTACGAGCAGTACTTC
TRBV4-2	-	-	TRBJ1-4	CASSQDEFRRNEKLFF	TGTGCCAGCAGCCAAGATGAGTTTAGGCGTAATGAAAAACTGTTTTTT
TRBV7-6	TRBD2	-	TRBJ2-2	CASSIIAGGTGELFF	TGTGCCAGCAGCATAATAGCGGGGGGCACCGGGGAGCTGTTTTTT
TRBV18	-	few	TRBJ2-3	CASSSLEGGTDTQYF	TGTGCCAGCTCATCTCTTGAGGGGGGCACAGATACGCAGTATTTT
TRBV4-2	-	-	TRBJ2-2	CASSQGVGIAGELFF	TGTGCCAGCAGCCAAGGCGTTGGGATCGCCGGGGAGCTGTTTTTT
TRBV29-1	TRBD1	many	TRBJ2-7	CSVGDRGYEQYF	TGCAGCGTTGGGGACAGGGGCTACGAGCAGTACTTC
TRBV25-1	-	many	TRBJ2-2	CASSESMGLNGELFF	TGTGCCAGCAGTGAAAGTATGGGGCTGAACGGGGAGCTGTTTTTT
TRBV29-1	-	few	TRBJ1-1	CSVAPRQAAGAFF	TGCAGCGTTGCACCTCGGCAGGCAGCTGGAGCTTTCTTT
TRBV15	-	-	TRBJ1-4	CATSRDRGAGKLFF	TGTGCCACCAGCAGAGATCGCGGGGCCGGAAAACTGTTTTTT
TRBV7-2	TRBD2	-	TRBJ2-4	CASSSRLAGSSTEQYF	TGTGCCAGCAGCTCTCGACTAGCGGGAAGTTCCACGGAGCAGTACTTC